Listed here are 2 T cell receptor beta chains from one sample, sequenced in a study of prognosis after radiotherapy for stage I lung cancer. TCR beta CDR3 was amplified from genomic DNA by two-round multiplex PCR. The first round of PCR was done with primers that matched each TRBV and TRBJ gene. TCRdb fed the multiplex PCR reads into MiXCR, producing one record per CDR3 protein. The data hold 15,000 to 20,000 distinct CDR3 sequences, with approximately 25% observed a single time. The sequencing used PBMCs, collected before or after stereotactic body radiation therapy (not recorded which). These receptors originate from a donor aged 50 or older with non-small cell lung cancer.

This clonotype was seen many times. The chain carries TRBV20-1 and TRBJ1-5; D might be TRBD1 (5 bases). Germline V CDR1 and CDR2: DFQATT, SNEGSKA (reference sequence). This CDR3 has 15 residues. V was trimmed by 0 bases and J by 2 bases, leaving 11 bases between them. CDR3 sequence (DNA): TGCAGTGCTAGAGAACTTGGGGGAGGCAATCAGCCCCAGCATTTT. As protein: CSARELGGGNQPQHF.

This clonotype was seen many times. This chain uses TRBV20-1 with TRBJ2-5; perhaps TRBD1 as D (6 bases). This CDR3 has 13 residues. Trimming cost V 6 bases and J 3 bases, with 14 bases left between them. The germline CDR1 and CDR2 sequences are DFQATT and SNEGSKA (reference sequence). The CDR3, as DNA: TGCAGTGCAGGGGGACAAGCAAAAGAGACCCAGTACTTC. This sequence encodes CSAGGQAKETQYF.